A single sample gave rise to the 27 T cell receptor beta chains below, sequenced in a study of tumor and adjacent non-tumor tissue in lung cancer. No cell sorting was done before RNA was extracted from the tissue. TCRbeta libraries were built with three rounds of nested PCR, modified from ARM-PCR. From the multiplex PCR reads, TCRdb called clonotypes with MiXCR, one entry per CDR3 protein. The data contain 110,000 or so distinct CDR3 sequences, around 75% of them seen just once; the ten biggest clones take up 30% to 45%. Material for sequencing was lung tumor tissue. Receptor source: a woman aged 60-75 years with non-small cell lung cancer.

A note on this clonotype: Compared with germline, one end of the junction differs, possibly owing to a read error. This chain links TRBV6-5 with TRBJ1-1; D is ambiguous. The V gene's germline CDR1 is MNHEY and CDR2 SVGAGI. This CDR3 has 13 residues. CDR3 residues: CVSTNPVNTESFF. For the CDR3, the DNA is TGTGTCAGCACTAATCCGGTGAACACTGAATCTTTCTTT.

With respect to this clonotype: A much larger clone differs from this one at a single base, so this may be a read error. The rearrangement uses TRBV6-1 and TRBJ1-1; 7 nucleotides line up with TRBD1. This CDR3 spans 15 amino acids. Per germline, CDR1 MNHNS and CDR2 SASEGT. The CDR3 DNA is TGTGCCAGCAGTGACCTCTTCGGGACAGCCACTGAAGCTCTCTTT. Amino acid sequence: CASSDLFGTATEALF.

As regards this clonotype: The junction shows a germline mismatch at one end, possibly a read error. The J gene is TRBJ2-5, the V gene TRBV29-1; no clear D. The CDR3 is made up of 11 amino acids. The germline CDR1 and CDR2 sequences are SQVTM and ANQGSEA. CDR3 DNA: TGCAGCGTTGAGCATCAAGAGAACCAGTACTTC. It specifies CSVEHQENQYF.

Concerning this clonotype itself: With a much larger clone just one base away, this may be a read error. The V and J genes are TRBV20-1 and TRBJ2-7; TRBD2 might be the D (6 bases). Germline V gene sequence: CDR1 DFQATT, CDR2 SNEGSKA (reference sequence). CDR3 size: 14 residues. The V gene lost 3 bases and the J gene lost 7 bases, with 19 bases spanning the gap. The CDR3 DNA sequence: TGCAGTGCTAGTCGGCTAGCGCACCCCATAGAGCAGTACTTC. Its protein product is CSASRLAHPIEQYF.

About this clonotype: This CDR3 fails to terminate in the conserved phenylalanine or tryptophan, so it likely reflects a read error. Here the CDR3 DNA reads TGTGCCAGCAGTAGCCCACAGGGGGGACTCACCAAAAACATTCAGTACTTA. This translates into CASSSPQGGLTKNIQYL. The V gene is TRBV28, the J gene TRBJ2-4; TRBD1 agrees at 8 bases. CDR3 size: 17 residues. Trimming took 5 bases from V and 2 from J; bases not matched to a gene: 11. The V gene's germline CDR1 is MDHEN and CDR2 SYDVKM.

With respect to this clonotype: The germline gene is not matched at one end of the junction; a read error may be the cause. The V and J genes are TRBV11-1 and TRBJ1-1, with no clear D. CDR3 length: 13 amino acids. CDR1 and CDR2 (germline): SGHAT, FQDESV (reference sequence). In nucleotides, the CDR3 is TGTGCCAGCAGCTCACCGGCAGACACTGAAGCTCTCTTT. Translating gives CASSSPADTEALF.

This clonotype has ten or more counts. The genes are TRBV20-1 and TRBJ2-7; TRBD2 matches 9 bases. Germline loops: CDR1 DFQATT, CDR2 SNEGSKA (reference sequence). The CDR3 totals 17 residues. J lost 6 bases, V lost 3 bases, and 18 bases had no gene match. The CDR3 sequence is CSASSGSGGRGRGEQYF. The CDR3 bases are TGCAGTGCTAGTAGTGGTAGCGGGGGCCGCGGGAGGGGCGAGCAGTACTTC.

V is TRBV4-3 and J is TRBJ2-1; weak D call: TRBD2 (5 bases). CDR1 LGHNA and CDR2 YSLEER come from the germline V gene. The CDR3 sequence is 16 residues long. V shed 3 bases and J shed 4 bases, with 16 bases lying between them. CDR3 in amino acids: CASSHATNGIYNEQFF. CDR3 nucleotides: TGCGCCAGCAGCCATGCGACTAACGGGATTTACAATGAGCAGTTCTTC.

The chain combines TRBV25-1 with TRBJ2-7; D remains ambiguous. CDR3 length equals 11 residues. CDR1 is MGHDK, CDR2 SYGVNS, per germline. Trimming took 4 bases from V and 2 from J, leaving 3 bases between them. The CDR3 spells CASSGAYEQYF. The CDR3 region has the DNA TGTGCCAGCAGTGGAGCCTACGAGCAGTACTTC.

The rearrangement joins TRBV20-1 to TRBJ2-3; TRBD1 is a possible D gene (5 bases). The CDR3 length is 17 residues. Germline values: CDR1 DFQATT, CDR2 SNEGSKA (reference sequence). Trimming removed 2 bases from V and 0 bases from J, with 18 bases in between. CDR3 loop: CSARPQGHGHSTDTQYF. As DNA, the CDR3 is TGCAGTGCTAGACCTCAGGGCCACGGTCATAGCACAGATACGCAGTATTTT.

As for this clonotype: A much more abundant neighbour one base away suggests this may be a read error. The rearrangement links TRBV5-6 to TRBJ1-2, with TRBD1 identical over 8 bases. This CDR3 has 15 amino acids. The V and J ends lost 4 bases and 4 bases, in that order; junction bases with no gene match: 9. CDR1 and CDR2 (germline): SGHDT, YYEEEE. CDR3 amino acids: CASSQDRGSCYGYTF. CDR3 DNA: TGTGCCAGCAGCCAAGACAGGGGATCGTGCTATGGCTACACCTTC.

The sample holds a few counts of this clonotype. Just one base apart from a much larger clone, this may be a read error. The V call is TRBV29-1, the J call TRBJ1-5, with 8 bases that match TRBD1. V was clipped by 8 bases and J by 2 bases; unmatched bases: 8. Germline loops: CDR1 SQVTM, CDR2 ANQGSEA. CDR3 length equals 14 residues. This CDR3 is CSLGSGGGNQPQHF. In DNA, the CDR3 is TGCAGCCTCGGTTCAGGGGGCGGCAATCAGCCCCAGCATTTT.

As concerns this clonotype: A much larger clone is a single base away; this may be a read error. The chain recombines TRBV10-1 with TRBJ2-5; 11 bases map to TRBD1. CDR1 WNHNN and CDR2 SYGVQD come from the germline V gene (reference sequence). This CDR3 contains 16 residues. CDR3 residues: CAGSSSRTGGFETQYF. In DNA form, the CDR3 reads TGCGCCGGCAGCTCTAGCCGGACAGGGGGCTTCGAGACCCAGTACTTC.

This clonotype showed up just a few times. The chain links TRBV7-2 to TRBJ2-1; D might be TRBD2 (5 bases). The CDR3 contains 15 residues. Germline CDR1 SGHTA, CDR2 FQGNSA. Trimming took off 6 bases at V and 2 bases at J, with 14 bases between the two ends. CDR3 residues: CASRDGVSPYNEQFF. The CDR3 region has the DNA TGTGCCAGCAGAGACGGGGTTAGCCCCTACAATGAGCAGTTCTTC.

J is TRBJ2-7 and V is TRBV11-1; D is perhaps TRBD2 (5 bases). Germline CDR1 reads SGHAT; CDR2 reads FQDESV (reference sequence). CDR3 size: 15 residues. Trimming stripped 3 bases from V and 3 bases from J, with 15 bases between. This chain's CDR3 is CASSFRTDGVYEQYF. The CDR3 DNA reads as TGTGCCAGCAGCTTCCGAACAGACGGGGTCTACGAGCAGTACTTC.

The chain links TRBV6-5 to TRBJ2-7; tentative D call: TRBD2 (5 bases). CDR1 and CDR2 from the germline V gene are MNHEY and SVGAGI. V was cut by 6 bases and J by 4 bases, with 16 bases left in between. CDR3 length equals 14 residues. In DNA form, the CDR3 reads TGTGCCAGCAGCCGCCGGACTTCACTTTACGAGCAGTACTTC. Its protein product is CASSRRTSLYEQYF.

Comment on this clonotype: At one end the junction does not follow the germline gene, possibly because of a read error. The chain uses TRBV11-3 and TRBJ1-1; a possible D gene is TRBD1 (5 bases). CDR1 SGHNT and CDR2 YENEEA come from the germline V gene. The CDR3 is made up of 18 amino acids. CDR3 bases: TGTACCAGCAGCTTATTTGGGCCGCCGGGACGGATGAACACTGAAGTTTTCTTT. It encodes CTSSLFGPPGRMNTEVFF. Full variable domain (remainder filled in from reference TRBV11-3 and TRBJ1-1): EAGVVQSPRYKIIEKKQPVAFWCNPISGHNTLYWYLQNLGQGPELLIRYENEEAVDDSQLPKDRFSAERLKGVDSTLKIQPAELGDSAVYLCTSSLFGPPGRMNTEVFFGQGTRLTVV.

The rearrangement links TRBV14 to TRBJ2-7; D may be TRBD2 (5 bases). V lost 3 bases and J 6 bases, leaving 21 bases between the germline ends. The CDR3 spans 16 residues. The germline gives CDR1 SGHDN, CDR2 FVKESK. CDR3 sequence reads: CASSQRAGSTWAEQYF. CDR3 DNA sequence: TGTGCCAGCAGCCAGAGGGCTGGCAGTACATGGGCCGAGCAGTACTTC.

Note on this clonotype: One end of the junction is discordant with germline, which a read error may explain. The J gene is TRBJ2-5, the V gene TRBV12-3 or TRBV12-4; 7 positions agree with TRBD2. The CDR3 runs 15 residues. CDR3: CASSLYGGSGETLYF. The CDR3 bases are TGTGCCAGCAGTCTCTACGGCGGGAGTGGGGAGACCCTGTACTTC.

About this clonotype itself: One end of the junction fails to match germline, which may point to a read error. This sequence joins TRBV11-2 and TRBJ2-7; 13 bases align to TRBD2. The length of the CDR3 is 15 residues. Per the germline V gene, CDR1 is SGHAT and CDR2 is FQNNGV. The CDR3 DNA sequence: TGCGCCAGCAGTTATAGGACTAGCGGGGGCTACGAACAGTACTTC. It is translated as CASSYRTSGGYEQYF.

On this clonotype: At one of its ends the junction is not consistent with the germline gene, which may arise from a read error. This chain uses TRBV20-1 with TRBJ2-1; D may match TRBD1 or TRBD2 (6 bases each). The CDR3 has 14 amino acids. CDR1 DFQATT and CDR2 SNEGSKA come from the germline V gene (reference sequence). CDR3 sequence reads: CSYLTGADYNEQLF. For the CDR3, the DNA is TGCAGTTATCTCACGGGGGCGGACTACAATGAGCAGTTATTC.

On this clonotype itself: The conserved phenylalanine or tryptophan normally closing the CDR3 is absent here, so this likely arose from a read error. No DNA is shown, since the ends of the CDR3 on it are uncertain; the CDR3 is the one TCRdb lists. The chain is built from TRBV11-3 and TRBJ2-7; the tabulated D call, TRBD1, remains unverified against the DNA. CDR1 is SGHNT, CDR2 YENEEA, per germline. 15 amino acids form the CDR3, both terminal residues included. This CDR3 reads CASSLRAGVSYERYY.

This clonotype occurred once. At one end, the junction sequence differs from germline, possibly due to a read error. The V call is TRBV20-1, the J call TRBJ1-6; D remains unclear. Germline CDR1 reads DFQATT; CDR2 reads SNEGSKA (reference sequence). CDR3 length: 15 residues. The CDR3 DNA follows: TGCCGTGCGGGAGACTCGAGCTCCTATAATTCACCCTTCCACTTT. As protein: CRAGDSSSYNSPFHF.

Points on this clonotype: Compared with germline, one end of the junction differs, possibly owing to a read error. The chain employs TRBV5-6 and TRBJ2-3; D is perhaps TRBD1 (5 bases). The CDR3 has 13 amino acids. Germline V CDR1 and CDR2: SGHDT, YYEEEE. As DNA, the CDR3 is TGTGCCAATAGCATCCGACAGACAGATACACAGTATTTT. This codes for CANSIRQTDTQYF. The full variable domain, in which reference TRBV5-6 and TRBJ2-3 provide the parts outside the CDR3, is DAGVTQSPTHLIKTRGQQVTLRCSPKSGHDTVSWYQQALGQGPQFIFQYYEEEERQRGNFPDRFSGHQFPNYSSELNVNALLLGDSALYLCANSIRQTDTQYFGPGTRLTVL.

Regarding this clonotype: This could be a read error, since a much larger clone is one nucleotide away. The rearrangement links TRBV4-2 to TRBJ2-6, with D perhaps matching TRBD2 (6 bases). The germline V gene encodes CDR1 LGHNA and CDR2 YNFKEQ. CDR3 size: 19 residues. The CDR3 bases are TGTGCCAGCAGCCAAGCTACCGGGAGAGCTTTTTCTGGGGCCAACATCCTGACTTTC. Its protein is CASSQATGRAFSGANILTF.

Remarks on this clonotype: Just one base apart from a much larger clone, this may be a read error. This rearrangement joins TRBV29-1 to TRBJ2-7, with D perhaps TRBD1 (6 bases). CDR1 and CDR2 from the germline V gene are SQVTM and ANQGSEA. The CDR3 is 14 amino acids. Trimming took off 6 bases at V and 2 bases at J, with 17 bases between the two ends. CDR3 bases: TGCAGCGTCCGAACTGGGGGCGTAGCCTACGAGCAGTACTTC. Protein product: CSVRTGGVAYEQYF.

About this clonotype: The junction differs from germline at one of its ends, possibly a read error. This chain connects TRBV12-3 or TRBV12-4 to TRBJ2-3; 8 bases line up with TRBD2. The CDR3 extends over 14 amino acids. The CDR3 reads CASSLTSVDRYAVF. The CDR3 region has the DNA TGTGCCAGCAGTCTGACTAGCGTGGACAGATACGCAGTATTT.